A selection of T cell receptor beta chains follows, all from one sample in a study of blood T cell repertoires in COVID-19. The protocol was immunoSEQ multiplex PCR, while the TCRdb copy is restricted to in-frame clones and leaves out a portion. The data hold about 22,000 clones, with approximately 88% observed a single time. The source material was peripheral blood. The source is a man older than 75 with active or convalescent COVID-19. CDR3s include the opening cysteine and the closing phenylalanine or tryptophan. Each record gives: clone size, J gene, V gene, D gene, CDR3 length, CDR3 protein, CDR3 DNA. D genes are given only for firm matches. Rows give clone size only sometimes, using once, few, many, or a class for an expanded clone.

clone_size: -
j_call: TRBJ2-7
v_call: TRBV5-5
d_call: -
cdr3_length: 14
cdr3_aa: CASSPDSLLYEQYF
cdr3_nt: TGTGCCAGCAGCCCGGACAGTCTTCTCTACGAGCAGTACTTC

clone_size: -
j_call: TRBJ2-2
v_call: TRBV13
d_call: -
cdr3_length: 16
cdr3_aa: CASSSPGLRNTGELFF
cdr3_nt: TGTGCCAGCAGCTCTCCGGGACTCCGGAACACCGGGGAGCTGTTTTTT

clone_size: -
j_call: TRBJ2-7
v_call: TRBV11-2
d_call: TRBD1
cdr3_length: 15
cdr3_aa: CASSQSPRDSNEQYF
cdr3_nt: TGTGCCAGCAGCCAAAGCCCCCGGGACAGCAACGAGCAGTACTTC

clone_size: -
j_call: TRBJ2-5
v_call: TRBV29-1
d_call: TRBD1
cdr3_length: 14
cdr3_aa: CSVTRQGQQETQYF
cdr3_nt: TGCAGCGTGACAAGACAGGGTCAACAAGAGACCCAGTACTTC

clone_size: once
j_call: TRBJ1-5
v_call: TRBV4-1
d_call: TRBD1
cdr3_length: 17
cdr3_aa: CASSRPPGTGEFQPQHF
cdr3_nt: TGCGCCAGCAGCCGCCCGCCTGGAACAGGGGAGTTTCAGCCCCAGCATTTT

clone_size: -
j_call: TRBJ2-1
v_call: TRBV19
d_call: TRBD2
cdr3_length: 16
cdr3_aa: CASSIEGPSGANEQFF
cdr3_nt: TGTGCCAGTAGTATAGAAGGCCCTAGCGGGGCAAATGAGCAGTTCTTC

clone_size: -
j_call: TRBJ1-5
v_call: TRBV4-1
d_call: TRBD1
cdr3_length: 17
cdr3_aa: CASSQGPDRGRNQPQHF
cdr3_nt: TGCGCCAGCAGCCAAGGCCCGGACAGGGGGCGCAATCAGCCCCAGCATTTT

clone_size: few
j_call: TRBJ1-3
v_call: TRBV5-1
d_call: TRBD1
cdr3_length: 15
cdr3_aa: CASSSTGDSGNTIYF
cdr3_nt: TGCGCCAGCAGCTCGACAGGGGACTCTGGAAACACCATATATTTT

clone_size: -
j_call: TRBJ2-7
v_call: TRBV28
d_call: -
cdr3_length: 11
cdr3_aa: CASSFRVEQYF
cdr3_nt: TGTGCCAGCAGTTTCAGGGTTGAGCAGTACTTC

clone_size: -
j_call: TRBJ1-3
v_call: TRBV6-5
d_call: TRBD1
cdr3_length: 14
cdr3_aa: CASRDRSSGNTIYF
cdr3_nt: TGTGCCAGCCGGGACAGATCCTCTGGAAACACCATATATTTT

clone_size: -
j_call: TRBJ2-7
v_call: TRBV19
d_call: TRBD2
cdr3_length: 18
cdr3_aa: CASTPQGPRAGGAYEQYF
cdr3_nt: TGTGCCAGTACCCCACAGGGCCCCAGAGCGGGAGGCGCCTACGAGCAGTACTTC

clone_size: -
j_call: TRBJ2-5
v_call: TRBV5-1
d_call: TRBD1
cdr3_length: 13
cdr3_aa: CASSWTGQETQYF
cdr3_nt: TGCGCCAGCAGCTGGACAGGGCAAGAGACCCAGTACTTC

clone_size: -
j_call: TRBJ1-5
v_call: TRBV9
d_call: -
cdr3_length: 11
cdr3_aa: CASGLNQPQHF
cdr3_nt: TGTGCCAGCGGGCTTAATCAGCCCCAGCATTTT

clone_size: -
j_call: TRBJ1-1
v_call: TRBV4-1
d_call: -
cdr3_length: 17
cdr3_aa: CASSQDNLSSVGAEAFF
cdr3_nt: TGCGCCAGCAGCCAAGATAATCTAAGCAGCGTTGGGGCAGAAGCTTTCTTT

clone_size: -
j_call: TRBJ2-3
v_call: TRBV19
d_call: -
cdr3_length: 14
cdr3_aa: CASSIGTATDTQYF
cdr3_nt: TGTGCCAGTAGTATAGGTACAGCCACAGATACGCAGTATTTT

clone_size: -
j_call: TRBJ1-5
v_call: TRBV19
d_call: -
cdr3_length: 13
cdr3_aa: CASSEGRDQPQHF
cdr3_nt: TGTGCCAGTAGTGAAGGCAGGGATCAGCCCCAGCATTTT

clone_size: medium-sized
j_call: TRBJ2-1
v_call: TRBV5-1
d_call: TRBD1
cdr3_length: 16
cdr3_aa: CASRPEPGQAYNEQFF
cdr3_nt: TGCGCCAGCAGGCCCGAGCCGGGACAGGCCTACAATGAGCAGTTCTTC

clone_size: -
j_call: TRBJ1-2
v_call: TRBV18
d_call: TRBD1
cdr3_length: 14
cdr3_aa: CASSPGQAFIGYTF
cdr3_nt: TGTGCCAGCTCGCCAGGACAGGCTTTTATTGGCTACACCTTC

clone_size: -
j_call: TRBJ1-1
v_call: TRBV3-1/TRBV3-2
d_call: -
cdr3_length: 11
cdr3_aa: CASRGGTEAFF
cdr3_nt: TGTGCCAGCCGGGGGGGCACTGAAGCTTTCTTT

clone_size: -
j_call: TRBJ2-5
v_call: TRBV19
d_call: -
cdr3_length: 15
cdr3_aa: CASSISLGLPATQYF
cdr3_nt: TGTGCCAGTAGTATAAGTCTCGGACTCCCAGCGACCCAGTACTTC

clone_size: -
j_call: TRBJ2-3
v_call: TRBV2
d_call: -
cdr3_length: 19
cdr3_aa: CASSEGSEWGGGNSYTQYF
cdr3_nt: TGTGCCAGCAGTGAAGGCTCGGAGTGGGGGGGCGGCAACTCATATACGCAGTATTTT

clone_size: -
j_call: TRBJ2-3
v_call: TRBV6-5
d_call: TRBD2
cdr3_length: 15
cdr3_aa: CASSPTSGRGDTQYF
cdr3_nt: TGTGCCAGCAGCCCAACTAGCGGGAGGGGGGATACGCAGTATTTT

clone_size: -
j_call: TRBJ2-1
v_call: TRBV27
d_call: TRBD2
cdr3_length: 15
cdr3_aa: CASSFGLAEYNEQFF
cdr3_nt: TGTGCCAGCAGTTTTGGACTAGCGGAGTACAATGAGCAGTTCTTC

clone_size: -
j_call: TRBJ1-1
v_call: TRBV18
d_call: -
cdr3_length: 14
cdr3_aa: CASAAREKNAEAFF
cdr3_nt: TGTGCCAGCGCGGCGAGGGAGAAAAACGCTGAAGCTTTCTTT

clone_size: -
j_call: TRBJ2-7
v_call: TRBV4-2
d_call: TRBD2
cdr3_length: 17
cdr3_aa: CASSRTTGLAGGHEQYF
cdr3_nt: TGTGCCAGCAGCCGAACAACGGGACTAGCGGGAGGCCACGAGCAGTACTTC

clone_size: -
j_call: TRBJ1-1
v_call: TRBV30
d_call: TRBD1
cdr3_length: 16
cdr3_aa: CAWSPGRGTGNTEAFF
cdr3_nt: TGTGCCTGGAGTCCGGGTCGTGGGACAGGGAACACTGAAGCTTTCTTT

clone_size: few
j_call: TRBJ2-5
v_call: TRBV15
d_call: TRBD2
cdr3_length: 17
cdr3_aa: CATSRGTSGRGRETQYF
cdr3_nt: TGTGCCACCAGCAGGGGGACTAGCGGGAGAGGGCGAGAGACCCAGTACTTC

clone_size: -
j_call: TRBJ2-7
v_call: TRBV2
d_call: -
cdr3_length: 15
cdr3_aa: CASTPIGIGPYEQYF
cdr3_nt: TGTGCCAGCACCCCCATCGGGATCGGCCCTTACGAGCAGTACTTC

clone_size: -
j_call: TRBJ1-2
v_call: TRBV2
d_call: -
cdr3_length: 13
cdr3_aa: CASSKGGDYGYTF
cdr3_nt: TGTGCCAGCAGTAAAGGGGGAGACTATGGCTACACCTTC

clone_size: -
j_call: TRBJ1-3
v_call: TRBV11-2
d_call: TRBD1
cdr3_length: 15
cdr3_aa: CASSRGTVYTDTIYF
cdr3_nt: TGTGCCAGCAGTCGTGGGACAGTATATACGGACACCATATATTTT

clone_size: -
j_call: TRBJ2-5
v_call: TRBV5-1
d_call: -
cdr3_length: 16
cdr3_aa: CASSLTGTLPRETQYF
cdr3_nt: TGCGCCAGCAGCTTAACCGGGACACTTCCGAGAGAGACCCAGTACTTC

clone_size: -
j_call: TRBJ1-4
v_call: TRBV28
d_call: -
cdr3_length: 16
cdr3_aa: CASSLGWGTRGEKLFF
cdr3_nt: TGTGCCAGCAGTTTGGGCTGGGGAACACGGGGTGAAAAACTGTTTTTT

clone_size: -
j_call: TRBJ2-1
v_call: TRBV19
d_call: TRBD2
cdr3_length: 14
cdr3_aa: CASAGLAGGYEQFF
cdr3_nt: TGTGCCAGTGCCGGACTAGCGGGGGGCTATGAGCAGTTCTTC

clone_size: -
j_call: TRBJ2-6
v_call: TRBV7-3
d_call: TRBD1
cdr3_length: 18
cdr3_aa: CASSFKTGGASGANVLTF
cdr3_nt: TGTGCCAGCAGCTTCAAGACAGGGGGCGCTTCTGGGGCCAACGTCCTGACTTTC

clone_size: -
j_call: TRBJ2-7
v_call: TRBV19
d_call: -
cdr3_length: 16
cdr3_aa: CASSIAHAGLVYEQYF
cdr3_nt: TGTGCCAGTAGTATAGCCCATGCGGGACTCGTCTACGAGCAGTACTTC

clone_size: -
j_call: TRBJ2-2
v_call: TRBV7-2
d_call: -
cdr3_length: 16
cdr3_aa: CASSLTHPRSTGELFF
cdr3_nt: TGTGCCAGCAGCTTAACCCACCCAAGGAGCACCGGGGAGCTGTTTTTT

clone_size: -
j_call: TRBJ1-4
v_call: TRBV7-9
d_call: TRBD1
cdr3_length: 18
cdr3_aa: CASSLTPGTGGASEKLFF
cdr3_nt: TGTGCCAGCAGCTTAACCCCCGGGACAGGGGGCGCAAGTGAAAAACTGTTTTTT

clone_size: -
j_call: TRBJ1-4
v_call: TRBV11-2
d_call: TRBD1
cdr3_length: 15
cdr3_aa: CASSAWTGKNEKLFF
cdr3_nt: TGTGCCAGCAGCGCCTGGACAGGGAAGAATGAAAAACTGTTTTTT

clone_size: -
j_call: TRBJ2-3
v_call: TRBV4-2
d_call: -
cdr3_length: 15
cdr3_aa: CASSQVAAGTDTQYF
cdr3_nt: TGTGCCAGCAGCCAAGTAGCAGCGGGCACAGATACGCAGTATTTT

clone_size: -
j_call: TRBJ2-3
v_call: TRBV18
d_call: -
cdr3_length: 16
cdr3_aa: CASSPPVAANTDTQYF
cdr3_nt: TGTGCCAGCTCACCACCGGTAGCGGCTAATACAGATACGCAGTATTTT

clone_size: -
j_call: TRBJ1-2
v_call: TRBV6-5
d_call: -
cdr3_length: 12
cdr3_aa: CASSPSSRGYTF
cdr3_nt: TGTGCCAGCAGTCCTTCGTCCCGGGGCTACACCTTC

clone_size: -
j_call: TRBJ2-1
v_call: TRBV5-1
d_call: TRBD2
cdr3_length: 16
cdr3_aa: CASSFRGTSGAGEQFF
cdr3_nt: TGCGCCAGCAGCTTTAGGGGGACTAGCGGGGCGGGTGAGCAGTTCTTC

clone_size: -
j_call: TRBJ1-5
v_call: TRBV7-2
d_call: -
cdr3_length: 17
cdr3_aa: CASSPHIWGLHHQPQHF
cdr3_nt: TGTGCCAGCAGCCCCCACATCTGGGGGCTTCACCATCAGCCCCAGCATTTT

clone_size: -
j_call: TRBJ1-3
v_call: TRBV7-2
d_call: -
cdr3_length: 15
cdr3_aa: CASSPSFSSGNTIYF
cdr3_nt: TGTGCCAGCAGCCCCTCGTTCTCCTCTGGAAACACCATATATTTT

clone_size: -
j_call: TRBJ1-2
v_call: TRBV19
d_call: TRBD1
cdr3_length: 15
cdr3_aa: CASSPSGQGAFGYTF
cdr3_nt: TGTGCCAGTAGTCCCTCGGGACAGGGGGCCTTTGGCTACACCTTC

clone_size: -
j_call: TRBJ1-2
v_call: TRBV7-6
d_call: TRBD1
cdr3_length: 13
cdr3_aa: CASSHAQRDRAHF
cdr3_nt: TGTGCCAGCAGCCACGCCCAACGGGACAGGGCCCACTTC

clone_size: -
j_call: TRBJ1-2
v_call: TRBV2
d_call: TRBD1
cdr3_length: 13
cdr3_aa: CASSVGQEGGYTF
cdr3_nt: TGTGCCAGCAGCGTGGGACAGGAGGGGGGCTACACCTTC

clone_size: -
j_call: TRBJ2-2
v_call: TRBV6-5
d_call: TRBD1
cdr3_length: 15
cdr3_aa: CASTRTGLNTGELFF
cdr3_nt: TGTGCCAGCACCCGGACAGGGTTGAACACCGGGGAGCTGTTTTTT

clone_size: -
j_call: TRBJ1-1
v_call: TRBV9
d_call: -
cdr3_length: 15
cdr3_aa: CASSPSRLMNTEAFF
cdr3_nt: TGTGCCAGCAGCCCATCGAGGTTAATGAACACTGAAGCTTTCTTT

clone_size: -
j_call: TRBJ2-7
v_call: TRBV4-2
d_call: -
cdr3_length: 14
cdr3_aa: CASSRERASYEQYF
cdr3_nt: TGTGCCAGCAGCCGAGAGAGAGCCTCCTACGAGCAGTACTTC

clone_size: -
j_call: TRBJ2-5
v_call: TRBV19
d_call: -
cdr3_length: 15
cdr3_aa: CASSIADRYQETQYF
cdr3_nt: TGTGCCAGTAGTATAGCCGACAGGTACCAAGAGACCCAGTACTTC

clone_size: -
j_call: TRBJ1-5
v_call: TRBV7-7
d_call: -
cdr3_length: 17
cdr3_aa: CASSLHIGRNSNQPQHF
cdr3_nt: TGTGCTAGCAGCTTACACATCGGCAGGAATAGCAATCAGCCCCAGCATTTT

clone_size: few
j_call: TRBJ2-2
v_call: TRBV27
d_call: -
cdr3_length: 14
cdr3_aa: CASSLVANTGELFF
cdr3_nt: TGTGCCAGCAGTTTAGTGGCTAACACCGGGGAGCTGTTTTTT